This T cell receptor (beta chain) was obtained from a study of Ad26.COV2.S vaccination and SARS-CoV-2 variants. Whole-study findings and limits: Across vaccine and placebo recipients, the breadth of non-spike TCRs was similar.

Germline V lookup: CDR1 MGHRA, CDR2 YSYEKL. J was trimmed by 3 bases and V by 4 bases; bases with no gene match: 4. The CDR3 covers 15 residues. Points on this clone: Its cognate antigen is unknown.

Treatment here: over 15 received Ad26.COV2.S at low or high dose, single or two shots; roughly 5 received placebo; per-sample allocation not given. Each sample was drawn 63 days after the first injection (of vaccine or placebo). Measured with immunoSEQ multiplex PCR; TCRdb has only the in-frame clones, and not every one. The repertoire consists of about 320,000 clones, with 90% occurring once and the leading ten covering about 5.4%. The sequences come from peripheral blood, collected in a trial of Ad26.COV2.S vaccine versus placebo. This chain connects TRBV4-1 to TRBJ1-2, with TRBD1 matching 11 bases. This clonotype was sampled from a person between 18 and 59 years old who received the Ad26.COV2.S COVID-19 vaccine or a placebo. CDR3: CASSPGTGGYYGYTF. For the CDR3, the DNA is TGCGCCAGCAGCCCCGGGACAGGGGGGTACTATGGCTACACCTTC.